The 12 T cell receptor beta chains reported below all come from one sample, sequenced in a study of cytomegalovirus exposure and HLA in healthy donors. PCR employed 60 Vbeta and 13 Jbeta primers. Sequencing used immunoSEQ multiplex PCR; TCRdb keeps in-frame clones, though not all of them. Of about 220,000 clones in the sample, 60% to 80% are singletons; the top ten hold about 2%. The sequencing sample was made of PBMCs. These receptors all stem from a male donor in good health and CMV-seronegative.

J is TRBJ1-1 and V is TRBV6-5; 7 positions match TRBD1. V lost 6 bases, J lost 10 bases, and 11 bases stayed unmatched. The germline V gene has CDR1 MNHEY and CDR2 SVGAGI. There are 13 residues in the CDR3. DNA of the CDR3: TGTGCCAGCAGAGAGAACAGGGGAAGGGTAGCTTTCTTT. Amino acids: CASRENRGRVAFF.

The V call is TRBV4-3, the J call TRBJ1-2; D is uncertain. V was pared by 4 bases and J by 0 bases, with 12 bases between. CDR3 length: 15 amino acids. Germline V gene lookup returns CDR1 LGHNA and CDR2 YSLEER. Written as DNA, the CDR3 is TGCGCCAGCAGCCGGTCGACACCGGCTAACTATGGCTACACCTTC. Translating gives CASSRSTPANYGYTF.

The chain combines TRBV5-1 with TRBJ1-3; a possible D gene is TRBD1 (5 bases). The CDR3 consists of 15 residues. Germline lookup yields CDR1 SGHRS and CDR2 YFSETQ. The V gene lost 4 bases and the J gene lost 0 bases, with 11 bases spanning the gap. The CDR3 nucleotides read TGCGCCAGCAGCCCACGGGGGGGCTCTGGAAACACCATATATTTT. Translating gives CASSPRGGSGNTIYF.

J is TRBJ1-1 and V is TRBV7-9, with 7 bases aligning to TRBD1. This CDR3 is built from 14 residues. V lost 6 bases to trimming and J lost 4 bases; unmatched junction nucleotides: 8. Per the germline V gene, CDR1 is SEHNR and CDR2 is FQNEAQ (reference sequence). CDR3 residues: CASSPTDRATEAFF. Here the CDR3 DNA reads TGTGCCAGCAGTCCTACTGACAGGGCCACTGAAGCTTTCTTT.

The chain links TRBV21-1 to TRBJ2-7; whether TRBD1, the table's D call, matches the DNA was not checked. TRBV21-1 is a pseudogene. The CDR3 loop spans 17 amino acids. CDR3 nucleotides: TGTGCCAGCAGCAAAGGTCAGTGCGACAGAAAAAAGTACGAGCAGTACTTC. Amino acids: CASSKGQCDRKKYEQYF.

This clone was seen a single time. This sequence joins TRBV21-1 and TRBJ2-5; the table's D call of TRBD2 was not tested on the DNA. TRBV21-1 is marked as a pseudogene. There are 15 residues in the CDR3. CDR3 residues: CASSKSLAEEETQYF. The CDR3 coding sequence is TGTGCCAGCAGCAAAAGTTTGGCAGAGGAAGAGACCCAGTACTTC.

This chain joins TRBV6-1 and TRBJ1-5, with D tentatively TRBD1 (5 bases). CDR3 length: 14 amino acids. The V and J ends lost 2 bases and 3 bases respectively, with 8 bases between them. In germline, CDR1 is MNHNS, CDR2 SASEGT. The CDR3: CASSERGYNQPQHF. The CDR3 DNA sequence: TGTGCCAGCAGTGAAAGGGGATACAATCAGCCCCAGCATTTT.

V usage is TRBV6-5 and J usage is TRBJ2-1; D is perhaps TRBD2 (5 bases). The CDR3 covers 12 residues. Germline V gene data show CDR1 as MNHEY and CDR2 as SVGAGI. The V end was cut by 2 bases, the J end by 9 bases, with 8 bases between. The CDR3 DNA is TGTGCCAGCAGTTACGGACTTGGTGAGCAGTTCTTC. Protein product: CASSYGLGEQFF.

CDR3 in DNA: TGTGCCAGCAGGAGGACAGGTGTGGGAGAGACCCAGTACTTC. It specifies CASRRTGVGETQYF. This chain connects TRBV11-1 to TRBJ2-5; TRBD1 matches 7 bases. J lost 4 bases, V lost 6 bases, and 8 bases had no gene match. The CDR3 loop spans 14 amino acids. Germline-derived CDR1 and CDR2 are SGHAT and FQDESV (reference sequence).

The chain couples TRBV10-3 to TRBJ2-5; a possible D gene is TRBD2 (6 bases). Trimming pared 6 bases from V and 1 base from J, leaving 15 bases between. Germline CDR1 and CDR2: ENHRY and SYGVKD. CDR3 length: 15 residues. The CDR3 loop reads CAIRRSSATQETQYF. CDR3 bases: TGTGCCATCAGACGGTCTAGCGCTACCCAAGAGACCCAGTACTTC.

This clone turned up a few times. The rearrangement uses TRBV6-6 and TRBJ2-1, with D uncertain. The CDR3 contains 13 residues. Trimming stripped 6 bases from V and 6 bases from J, with 12 bases between. From germline, CDR1 is MNHNY and CDR2 SVGAGI (reference sequence). The CDR3 protein is CASRFPWPNEQFF. The CDR3 DNA sequence: TGTGCCAGCAGATTTCCATGGCCCAATGAGCAGTTCTTC.

The count of this clone is one. The chain links TRBV2 to TRBJ2-5; D is ambiguous. CDR3 length: 13 residues. V was cut by 7 bases and J by 1 base, with 10 bases left in between. Germline V gives CDR1 SNHLY, CDR2 FYNNEI. CDR3: CASIRTFQETQYF. CDR3 bases: TGTGCCAGCATTAGAACTTTCCAAGAGACCCAGTACTTC.